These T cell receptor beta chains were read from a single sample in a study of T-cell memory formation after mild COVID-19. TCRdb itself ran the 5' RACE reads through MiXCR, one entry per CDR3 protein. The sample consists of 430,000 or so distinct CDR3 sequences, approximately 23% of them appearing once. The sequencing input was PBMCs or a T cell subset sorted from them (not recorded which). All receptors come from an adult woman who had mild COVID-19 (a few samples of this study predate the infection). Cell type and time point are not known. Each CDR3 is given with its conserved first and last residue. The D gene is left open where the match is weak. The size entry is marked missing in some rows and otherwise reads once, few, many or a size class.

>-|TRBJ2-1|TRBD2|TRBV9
TGTGCCAGCAGCGTAGCCCCTAGCGGGAGGTGGGGCGGCCTCAATGAGCAGTTCTTC
CASSVAPSGRWGGLNEQFF
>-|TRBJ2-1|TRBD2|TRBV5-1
TGCGCCAGCAGCACCTCCACCATACTAGCGGGGGGGCGTGAGCAGTTCTTC
CASSTSTILAGGREQFF
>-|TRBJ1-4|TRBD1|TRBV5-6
TGTGCCAGCAGAGGCCTGCGGGACAGGAGAGAAAAACTGTTTTTT
CASRGLRDRREKLFF
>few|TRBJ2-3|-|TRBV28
TGTGCCAGCAGACCAAGCGGAGCTAGCACAGATACGCAGTATTTT
CASRPSGASTDTQYF
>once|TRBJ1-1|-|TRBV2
TGTGCCAGCAAATTTCTTGGGAACACTGAAGCTTTCTTT
CASKFLGNTEAFF
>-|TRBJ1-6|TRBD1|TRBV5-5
TGTGCCAGCAGCAGGGACAGCAATTCACCCCTCCACTTT
CASSRDSNSPLHF
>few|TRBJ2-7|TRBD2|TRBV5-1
TGCGCCAGCAGCTTGGGACTAGCGGAATCCTACGAGCAGTACTTC
CASSLGLAESYEQYF
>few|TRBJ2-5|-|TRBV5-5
TGTGCCAGCAGCACCCCCATGGACAGTCCCCAAGAGACCCAGTACTTC
CASSTPMDSPQETQYF
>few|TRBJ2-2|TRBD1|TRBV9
TGTGCCAGCAGCGTAGGCTCATACAGGGGCACCGGGGAGCTGTTTTTT
CASSVGSYRGTGELFF
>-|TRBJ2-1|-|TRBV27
TGTGCCAGCAGTCCTCAGGGGTTGGATGAGCAGTTCTTC
CASSPQGLDEQFF
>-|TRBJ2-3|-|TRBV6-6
TGTGCCAGCAGTTACGGGCTAGCTGTTGGTACGCAGTATTTT
CASSYGLAVGTQYF
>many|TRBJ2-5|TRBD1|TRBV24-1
TGTGCCACCAGTGACCCCGGGACAGGGGGCGGAGAGACCCAGTACTTC
CATSDPGTGGGETQYF
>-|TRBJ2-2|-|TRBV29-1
TGCAGCGTTGAGGGTTCAGGGACGAACACCGGGGAGCTGTTTTTT
CSVEGSGTNTGELFF
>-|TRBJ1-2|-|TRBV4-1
TGCGCCAGCAGCCTAATTGGTCTGCGTGGCTACACCTTC
CASSLIGLRGYTF
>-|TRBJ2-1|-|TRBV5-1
TGCGCCAGCAGCAGTACCTTAGGGGATGAGCAGTTCTTC
CASSSTLGDEQFF
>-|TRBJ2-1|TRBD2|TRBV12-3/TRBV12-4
TGTGCCAGCAGTCAAGCGGGAGGGCCAAACAATGAGCAGTTCTTC
CASSQAGGPNNEQFF
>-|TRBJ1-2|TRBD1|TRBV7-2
TGTGCCAGCAGCTTAGAGGGGGCTGTGGGCTACACCTTC
CASSLEGAVGYTF
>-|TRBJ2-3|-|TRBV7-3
TGTGCCAGCAGCCCCTATACTTCAGATACGCAGTATTTT
CASSPYTSDTQYF
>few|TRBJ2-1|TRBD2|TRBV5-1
TGCGCCAGCAGCGGGACTAGCGGGGCTTACAATGAGCAGTTCTTC
CASSGTSGAYNEQFF
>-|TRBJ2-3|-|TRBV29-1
TGCAGCGTGCGAGGGACTGGAAGCACAGATACGCAGTATTTT
CSVRGTGSTDTQYF
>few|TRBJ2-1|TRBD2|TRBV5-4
TGTGCCAGCGCGACTAGCGGAAACCCATACAATGAGCAGTTCTTC
CASATSGNPYNEQFF
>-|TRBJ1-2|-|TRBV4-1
TGCGCCAGCAGAGGACAGTACGGCTACACCTTC
CASRGQYGYTF
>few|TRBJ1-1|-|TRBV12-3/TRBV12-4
TGTGCCAGCAGTTTTTCAGGGTGGTACAGGGCCACTGAAGCTTTCTTT
CASSFSGWYRATEAFF
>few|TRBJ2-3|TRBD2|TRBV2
TGTGCCAGCAGTGACAAACTAGCGGGAGTAGATACGCAGTATTTT
CASSDKLAGVDTQYF
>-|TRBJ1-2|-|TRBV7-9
TGTGCCAGCAGCTTATGGGAAGGCTACACCTTC
CASSLWEGYTF
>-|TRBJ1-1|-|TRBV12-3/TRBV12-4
TGTGCCAGCAGTTTGGCCGGGGTTGAAGCTTTCTTT
CASSLAGVEAFF
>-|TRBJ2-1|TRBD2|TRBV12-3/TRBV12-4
TGTGCCAGCAGTTCTAGCGGGGGGGCCAGTGAGCAGTTCTTC
CASSSSGGASEQFF
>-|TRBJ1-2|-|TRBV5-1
TGCGCCAGCAGCTTGGGCACCAGGGCACCTTCCTATGGCTACACCTTC
CASSLGTRAPSYGYTF
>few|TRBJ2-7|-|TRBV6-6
TGTGCCAGCCGTCGGGACAATTACTACGAGCAGTACTTC
CASRRDNYYEQYF
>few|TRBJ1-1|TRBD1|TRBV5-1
TGCGCCAGCAGCTTGGCCTGGGGGACAGGGGCGGCTGAAGCTTTCTTT
CASSLAWGTGAAEAFF
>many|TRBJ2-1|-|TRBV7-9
TGTGCCAGCAGCCTAGAGGGTGAGCAGTTCTTC
CASSLEGEQFF
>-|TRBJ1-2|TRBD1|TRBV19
TGTGCCAGTAGGACAGGGTCGAATGGCTACACCTTC
CASRTGSNGYTF
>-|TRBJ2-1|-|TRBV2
TGTGCCAGCACCTCGGACTTGTACAATGAGCAGTTCTTC
CASTSDLYNEQFF
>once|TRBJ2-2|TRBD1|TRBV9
TGTGCCAGCAGACCTCTGACAGGGGGCATTGACACCGGGGAGCTGTTTTTT
CASRPLTGGIDTGELFF
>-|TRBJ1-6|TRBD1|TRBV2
TGTGCCAGCCCAGGGGGGTCACCCCTCCACTTT
CASPGGSPLHF
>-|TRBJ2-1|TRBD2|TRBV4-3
TGCGCCAGCAGCCAAGATTCGGGCGGGAGGGCTGGTAATGAGCAGTTCTTC
CASSQDSGGRAGNEQFF
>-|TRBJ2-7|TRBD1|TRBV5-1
TGCGCCAGCAGCTCCGAGGGACAGGGGATGGGCTACGAGCAGTACTTC
CASSSEGQGMGYEQYF
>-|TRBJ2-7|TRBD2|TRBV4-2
TGTGCCAGCAGCCACCAAGATGGGGGCGGGAGGTACGAGCAGTACTTC
CASSHQDGGGRYEQYF
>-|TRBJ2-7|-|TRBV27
TGTGCCAGCGGGGTGGTAAGCTCCTACGAGCAGTACTTC
CASGVVSSYEQYF
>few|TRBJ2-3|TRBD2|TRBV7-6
TGTGCCAGCAGTCCTGCGGGGGGCCTCAGCACAGATACGCAGTATTTT
CASSPAGGLSTDTQYF
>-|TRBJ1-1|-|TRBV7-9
TGTGCCAGCAGCTTAAATACATACACTGAAGCTTTCTTT
CASSLNTYTEAFF
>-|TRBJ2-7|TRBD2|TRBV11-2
TGTGCCAGCAGCGGCGGCCCGGGGACTACCTCCTACGAGCAGTACTTC
CASSGGPGTTSYEQYF
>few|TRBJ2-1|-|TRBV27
TGTGCCAGCACCCTACCGGGAACTCTAAGGGAGTTCTTC
CASTLPGTLREFF
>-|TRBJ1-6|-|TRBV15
TGTGCCACCAGCAGAGACCCGGGACAAGGTTCACCCCTCCACTTT
CATSRDPGQGSPLHF
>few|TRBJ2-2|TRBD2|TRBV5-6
TGTGCCAGCAGCTTGGTGGCGGGAGCTTACACCGGGGAGCTGTTTTTT
CASSLVAGAYTGELFF
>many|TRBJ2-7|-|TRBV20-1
TGCAGTGCTGAAAGATCCTACGAGCAGTACTTC
CSAERSYEQYF
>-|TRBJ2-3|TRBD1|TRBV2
TGTGCCAGCAGTTCCGGGACAGGGGGCAAGTATTTT
CASSSGTGGKYF
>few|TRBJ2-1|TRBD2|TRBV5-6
TGTGCCAGCAGACACCGACTAGCGGATTACAATGAGCAGTTCTTC
CASRHRLADYNEQFF